The table lists the clone carrying this T cell receptor beta chain with a count of one. Its antigen is as yet unknown. The CDR3 length is 16 residues. Germline V lookup: CDR1 SGHAT, CDR2 FQNNGV. V was pared by 1 base and J by 5 bases, with 15 bases between. This entry belongs to a study of T-cell memory formation after mild COVID-19. About the research overall: Largely donor-specific sequence clusters came from two donors. Study outcomes and limitations: Mostly located in CM and EM were contracting CD4+ clones, with contracting CD8+ clones located in EMRA.

Libraries for TCRalpha and TCRbeta carried sample barcodes and unique molecular identifiers via 5'RACE. TCRdb fed the 5' RACE reads into MiXCR, producing one record per CDR3 protein. This sample carries 540,000 or so distinct CDR3 sequences, about a fifth of them seen once, and the ten largest clones take under 15%. The clonotype originates from an adult woman who had mild COVID-19 (a few samples of this study predate the infection). Cell type and time point are not known. The chain couples TRBV11-2 to TRBJ2-1; D unresolved. The sequenced sample was PBMCs or a T cell subset sorted from them (not recorded which). The CDR3 coding sequence is TGTGCCAGCAGCTTAGTACCCCCCTCTACCAACAATGAGCAGTTCTTC. It is translated as CASSLVPPSTNNEQFF.